These T cell receptor beta chains were read from a single sample in a study of blood T cell repertoires in COVID-19. Clones were read by immunoSEQ multiplex PCR, and TCRdb kept only the in-frame ones, dropping some. This table has under 500,000 clones, roughly 85% appearing once. The sequencing input was PBMCs or T cells enriched from blood (not recorded which). These receptor sequences come from a woman under 30 with acute COVID-19. The CDR3 runs from the conserved cysteine through the conserved F or W. The D gene is left open where the match is weak. Not all rows give a size; the values are once, few, many and, for expanded clones, a class.

v_call,clone_size,j_call,cdr3_length,d_call,cdr3_nt,cdr3_aa
TRBV28,.,TRBJ1-1,11,.,TGTGCCACCTCGATCGGCACTGAAGCTTTCTTT,CATSIGTEAFF
TRBV28,.,TRBJ1-6,12,TRBD1,TGTGCCACCGGTACAGGGGGGTCACCCCTCCACTTT,CATGTGGSPLHF
TRBV18,.,TRBJ1-2,14,TRBD1,TGTGCCAGCTCACCAGGACAGGGGAACTATGGCTACACCTTC,CASSPGQGNYGYTF
TRBV3-1/TRBV3-2,.,TRBJ1-2,13,.,TGTGCCAGCAGCCAAGGAACTCTCTATGGCTACACCTTC,CASSQGTLYGYTF
TRBV20-1,.,TRBJ2-3,14,.,TGCAGTGCTAGTAAGGGGACTCGCACAGATACGCAGTATTTT,CSASKGTRTDTQYF
TRBV7-2,.,TRBJ2-7,15,TRBD1,TGTGCCAGCAGAAAAGGGGCAGGGGGCAGGTACGAGCAGTACTTC,CASRKGAGGRYEQYF
TRBV7-8,.,TRBJ1-1,15,.,TGTGCCAGCAGCCCTAAGTACGGGGGGGACACTGAAGCTTTCTTT,CASSPKYGGDTEAFF
TRBV4-1,.,TRBJ2-7,14,.,TGCGCCAGCAGCCAAAGACAGGGACTGGACGAGCAGTACTTC,CASSQRQGLDEQYF
TRBV7-2,.,TRBJ2-7,16,TRBD2,TGTGCCAGCAGCTTAGGCGGGACTAGCGGGAACTACGAGCAGTACTTC,CASSLGGTSGNYEQYF
TRBV5-5,.,TRBJ2-7,13,TRBD1,TGTGCCAGCAGCTTGACAGGGGGCGCGGAGCAGTACTTC,CASSLTGGAEQYF
TRBV21-1,.,TRBJ2-5,18,.,TGTGCCAGCAGCAAAGTCACGCGGGCTAGCGGGGACCAAGAGACCCAGTACTTC,CASSKVTRASGDQETQYF
TRBV6-8,.,TRBJ2-1,17,.,TGTGCCAGCAGCGCAAACTGGACAGCAATAAACCACAATGAGCAGTTCTTC,CASSANWTAINHNEQFF
TRBV9,once,TRBJ1-2,13,.,TGTGCCAGCAGCGTAGGGACAGATTATGGCTACACCTTC,CASSVGTDYGYTF
TRBV12-3/TRBV12-4,.,TRBJ2-7,11,.,TGTGCCAGCAGTTCCTTCTCGGAGCAGTACTTC,CASSSFSEQYF
TRBV6-1,.,TRBJ1-1,15,.,TGTGCCAGCAGTGAAGGGGGGGTACCTCTCACTGAAGCTTTCTTT,CASSEGGVPLTEAFF
TRBV5-4,.,TRBJ1-2,16,.,TGTGCCAGCAGCTTGGCAATACGTCAGGGTGCCTATGGCTACACCTTC,CASSLAIRQGAYGYTF